This T cell receptor (beta chain) was identified in a study of control samples from healthy donors and cancer patients (dated by TCRdb to between 2020 and 2021). For CDR1 and CDR2, the germline V gene lists SGHRS and YFSETQ. The CDR3 runs 13 residues from the cysteine to the phenylalanine. The read is trimmed to its CDR3 DNA, 39 bases read in frame from base 1. V loses 5 bases, J loses 1 base, and the germline ends lie 9 bases apart. Notes on this clone: Its specific antigen is unknown. Base qualities are missing; no much larger clone stands one base away.

Library preparation was by the immunoSEQ multiplex PCR assay. The immuneACCESS repertoire file appears here via TCRdb, limited to in-frame rearrangements. These files lack a portion of the clones; in checked studies, under half of the deficit traces to unresolved V genes, and the cause of the others is not known. The sample includes 170,000 or so clones, with approximately 94% observed a single time. The ten largest clonotypes hold 1.3% to 1.5% of the sample. The sequence links TRBV5-1 to TRBJ1-1; TRBD1 is a weak D gene call, 5 bases matching. This receptor was identified in a woman in her late teens or twenties in good health. The source material was blood. The CDR3 amino acid sequence is: CASRRQRNTEAFF. The nucleotide sequence is given as TGCGCCAGCAGACGACAGCGGAACACTGAAGCTTTCTTT.